The T cell receptor (beta chain) described here comes from a study of blood T cell repertoires in COVID-19. Background on the study: COVID-19 samples from acute and convalescent phases originated in the United States, Italy and Spain. From T cells, B-cell-depleted T cells, or PBMCs came the material, which was cDNA or gDNA.

How the authors handled the data: Amplification of reference gene primers provided the estimated nucleated cell counts. Sequenced by immunoSEQ multiplex PCR; TCRdb stores in-frame clones only, minus some. The V and J calls and clone size are taken from that table; D and trimming were inferred from the DNA. The top ten hold 7.7% of the sample, which has 90,000 to 150,000 clones, 87% seen once. The germline gives CDR1 SGHRS, CDR2 YFSETQ. Trimming pared 4 bases from V and 1 base from J, leaving 19 bases between. The CDR3 sequence is 17 residues long. The source material was peripheral blood. This clonotype was obtained from a human donor in a cohort sampled during active COVID-19. This sequence joins TRBV5-1 and TRBJ2-3; no firm D call. DNA for the CDR3: TGCGCCAGCAGCCGCGACAATCGCAATCTTGGCACAGATACGCAGTATTTT. This encodes CASSRDNRNLGTDTQYF.